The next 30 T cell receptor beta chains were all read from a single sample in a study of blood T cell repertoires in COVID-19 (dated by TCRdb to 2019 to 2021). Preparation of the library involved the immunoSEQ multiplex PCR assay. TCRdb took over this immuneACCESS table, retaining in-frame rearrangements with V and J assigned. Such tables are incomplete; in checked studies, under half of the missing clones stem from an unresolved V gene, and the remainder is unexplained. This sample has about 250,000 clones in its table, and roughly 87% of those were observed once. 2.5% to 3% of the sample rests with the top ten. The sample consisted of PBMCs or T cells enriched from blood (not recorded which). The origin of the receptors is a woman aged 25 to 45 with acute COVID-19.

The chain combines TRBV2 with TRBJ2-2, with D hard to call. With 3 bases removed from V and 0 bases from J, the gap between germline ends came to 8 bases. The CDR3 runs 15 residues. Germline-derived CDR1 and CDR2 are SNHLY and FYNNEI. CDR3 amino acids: CASSEASANTGELFF. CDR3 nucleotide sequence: TGTGCCAGCAGTGAGGCCAGCGCGAACACCGGGGAGCTGTTTTTT.

The CDR3: CASSSRTSGSTDTQYF. CDR3 DNA sequence: TGTGCCAGCAGCTCAAGGACTAGCGGTTCCACAGATACGCAGTATTTT. The chain has TRBV27 and TRBJ2-3; TRBD2 aligns across 10 bases. The length of the CDR3 is 16 residues. The ends lost 6 bases at V and 2 bases at J; junction bases unmatched: 8. The V gene's germline CDR1 is MNHEY and CDR2 SMNVEV (reference sequence).

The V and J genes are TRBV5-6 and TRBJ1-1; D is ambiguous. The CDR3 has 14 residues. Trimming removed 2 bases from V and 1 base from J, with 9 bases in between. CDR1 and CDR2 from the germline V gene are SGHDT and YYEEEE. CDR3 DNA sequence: TGTGCCAGCAGCTTTTTGGAGGGGAACACTGAAGCTTTCTTT. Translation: CASSFLEGNTEAFF.

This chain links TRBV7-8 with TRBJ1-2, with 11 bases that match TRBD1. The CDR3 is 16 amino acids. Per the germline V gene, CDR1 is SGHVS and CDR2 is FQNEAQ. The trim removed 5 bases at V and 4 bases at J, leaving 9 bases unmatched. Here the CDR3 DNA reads TGTGCCAGCAGCCGTGGGACAGGGGGACCAATCTATGGCTACACCTTC. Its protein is CASSRGTGGPIYGYTF.

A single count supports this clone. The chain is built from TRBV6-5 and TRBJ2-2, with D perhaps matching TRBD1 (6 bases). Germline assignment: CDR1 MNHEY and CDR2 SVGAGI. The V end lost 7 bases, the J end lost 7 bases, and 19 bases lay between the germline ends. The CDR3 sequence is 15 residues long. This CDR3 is CASTPRGIGGGELFF. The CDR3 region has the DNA TGTGCCAGCACCCCGAGGGGTATAGGGGGCGGGGAGCTGTTTTTT.

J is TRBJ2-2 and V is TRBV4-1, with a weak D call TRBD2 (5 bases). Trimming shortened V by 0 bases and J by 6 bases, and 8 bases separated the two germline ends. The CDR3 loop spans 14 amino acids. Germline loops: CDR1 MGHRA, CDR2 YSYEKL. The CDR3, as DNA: TGCGCCAGCAGCCAAGATGGCGGGCCCGGGGAGCTGTTTTTT. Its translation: CASSQDGGPGELFF.

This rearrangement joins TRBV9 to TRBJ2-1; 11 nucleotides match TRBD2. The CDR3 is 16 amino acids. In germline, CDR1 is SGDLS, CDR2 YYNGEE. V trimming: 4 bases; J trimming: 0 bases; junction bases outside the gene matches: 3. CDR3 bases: TGTGCCAGCAGCCCCCTAGCGGGGGGCTCCTACAATGAGCAGTTCTTC. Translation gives CASSPLAGGSYNEQFF.

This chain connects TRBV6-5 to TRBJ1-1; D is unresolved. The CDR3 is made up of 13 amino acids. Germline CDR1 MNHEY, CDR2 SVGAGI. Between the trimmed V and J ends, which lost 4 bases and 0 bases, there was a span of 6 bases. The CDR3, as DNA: TGTGCCAGCAGTTCGATAGTGAACACTGAAGCTTTCTTT. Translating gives CASSSIVNTEAFF.

DNA for the CDR3: TGCGCCAGCACTTCGACCCCGGGACTAGCGGGGGTTACCGGGGAGCTGTTTTTT. This encodes CASTSTPGLAGVTGELFF. This chain links TRBV4-1 with TRBJ2-2, with TRBD2 matching over 14 bases. Germline V CDR1 and CDR2: MGHRA, YSYEKL. The CDR3 is 18 amino acids. V lost 7 bases, J lost 5 bases, and 12 bases stayed unmatched.

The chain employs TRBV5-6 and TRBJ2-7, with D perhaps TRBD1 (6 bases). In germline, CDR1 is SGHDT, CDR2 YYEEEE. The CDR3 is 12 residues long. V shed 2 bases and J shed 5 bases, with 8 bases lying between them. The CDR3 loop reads CASSFQGNEQYF. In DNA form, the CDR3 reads TGTGCCAGCAGCTTCCAGGGGAACGAGCAGTACTTC.

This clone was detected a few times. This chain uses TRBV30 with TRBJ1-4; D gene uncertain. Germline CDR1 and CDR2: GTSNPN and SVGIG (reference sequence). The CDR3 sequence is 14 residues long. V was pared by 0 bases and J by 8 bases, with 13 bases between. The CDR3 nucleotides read TGTGCCTGGAGTGTAGGAGAGCCGAAAGAAAAACTGTTTTTT. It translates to CAWSVGEPKEKLFF.

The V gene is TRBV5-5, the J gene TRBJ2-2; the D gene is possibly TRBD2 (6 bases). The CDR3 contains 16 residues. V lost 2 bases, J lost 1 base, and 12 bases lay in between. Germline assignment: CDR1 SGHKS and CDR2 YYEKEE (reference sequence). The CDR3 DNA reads TGTGCCAGCAGCTTCGGGGGAGACATGAACACCGGGGAGCTGTTTTTT. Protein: CASSFGGDMNTGELFF.

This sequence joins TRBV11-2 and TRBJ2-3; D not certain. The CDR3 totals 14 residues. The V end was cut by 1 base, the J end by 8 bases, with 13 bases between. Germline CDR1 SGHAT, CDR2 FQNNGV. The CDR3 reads CASSLAPTQITQYF. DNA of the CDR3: TGTGCCAGCAGCTTAGCCCCGACTCAAATTACGCAGTATTTT.

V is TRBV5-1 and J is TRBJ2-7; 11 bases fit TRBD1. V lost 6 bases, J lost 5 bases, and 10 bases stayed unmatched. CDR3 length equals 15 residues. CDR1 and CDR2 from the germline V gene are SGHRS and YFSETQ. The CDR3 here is CASTPTGDRGDEQYF. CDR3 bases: TGCGCCAGCACTCCTACAGGGGACAGGGGGGACGAGCAGTACTTC.

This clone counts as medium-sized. CDR3 protein: CSASHIRGSSEQYF. Written as DNA, the CDR3 is TGCAGTGCTAGTCACATCAGGGGCTCTTCCGAGCAGTACTTC. This sequence joins TRBV20-1 and TRBJ2-7, with D perhaps matching TRBD1 (6 bases). The CDR3 is 14 amino acids. The ends were cut back, 3 bases at V and 6 bases at J, with 18 bases in the middle. CDR1 and CDR2 (germline): DFQATT, SNEGSKA (reference sequence).

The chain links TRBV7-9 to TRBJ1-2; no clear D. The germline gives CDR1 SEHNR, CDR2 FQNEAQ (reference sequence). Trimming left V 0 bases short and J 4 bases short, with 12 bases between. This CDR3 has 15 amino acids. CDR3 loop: CASSLAGERAYGYTF. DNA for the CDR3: TGTGCCAGCAGCTTAGCCGGGGAGCGGGCCTATGGCTACACCTTC.

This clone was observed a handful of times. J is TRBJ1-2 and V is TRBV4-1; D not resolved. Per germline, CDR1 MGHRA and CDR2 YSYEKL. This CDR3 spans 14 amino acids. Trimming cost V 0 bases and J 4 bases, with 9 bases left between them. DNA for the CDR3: TGCGCCAGCAGCCAAGAGTTCCGAGGCTATGGCTACACCTTC. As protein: CASSQEFRGYGYTF.

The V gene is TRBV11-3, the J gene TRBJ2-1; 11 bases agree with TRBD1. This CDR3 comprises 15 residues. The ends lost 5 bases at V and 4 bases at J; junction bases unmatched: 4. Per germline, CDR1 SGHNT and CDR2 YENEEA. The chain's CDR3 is CASSGGTGGYNEQFF. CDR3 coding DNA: TGTGCCAGCAGCGGAGGGACAGGGGGATACAATGAGCAGTTCTTC. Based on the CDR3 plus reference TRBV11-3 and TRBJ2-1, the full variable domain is EAGVVQSPRYKIIEKKQPVAFWCNPISGHNTLYWYLQNLGQGPELLIRYENEEAVDDSQLPKDRFSAERLKGVDSTLKIQPAELGDSAVYLCASSGGTGGYNEQFFGPGTRLTVL.

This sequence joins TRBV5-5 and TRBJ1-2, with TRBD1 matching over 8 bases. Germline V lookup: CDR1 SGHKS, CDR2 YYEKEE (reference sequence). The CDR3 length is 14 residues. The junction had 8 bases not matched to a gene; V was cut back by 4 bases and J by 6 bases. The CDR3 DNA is TGTGCCAGCAGCCAATCGGGACAGGTCCATGGCTACACCTTC. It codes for CASSQSGQVHGYTF.

The CDR3 region is CASSDTTGRGYGYTF. CDR3 in DNA: TGTGCCAGCAGTGACACCACAGGTCGTGGCTATGGCTACACCTTC. The V call is TRBV25-1, the J call TRBJ1-2, with a possible D match to TRBD1 (5 bases). The CDR3 extends over 15 amino acids. V lost 3 bases and J 4 bases, leaving 15 bases between the germline ends. CDR1 is MGHDK and CDR2 is SYGVNS in the germline V gene.

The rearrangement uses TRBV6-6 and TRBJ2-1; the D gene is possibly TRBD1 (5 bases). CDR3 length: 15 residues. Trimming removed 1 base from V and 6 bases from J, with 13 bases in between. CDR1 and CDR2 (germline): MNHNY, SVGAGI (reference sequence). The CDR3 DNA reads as TGTGCCAGCAGTTACTGGGCTGGGGCAGGCAATGAGCAGTTCTTC. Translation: CASSYWAGAGNEQFF.

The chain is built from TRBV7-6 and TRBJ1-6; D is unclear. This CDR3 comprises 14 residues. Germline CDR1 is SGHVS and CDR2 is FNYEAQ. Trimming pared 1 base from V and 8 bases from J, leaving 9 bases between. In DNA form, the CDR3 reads TGTGCCAGCAGCTTAGGCAGCGGAGATTCACCCCTCCACTTT. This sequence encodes CASSLGSGDSPLHF. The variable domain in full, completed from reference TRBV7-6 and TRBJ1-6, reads GAGVSQSPRYKVTKRGQDVALRCDPISGHVSLYWYRQALGQGPEFLTYFNYEAQQDKSGLPNDRFSAERPEGSISTLTIQRTEQRDSAMYRCASSLGSGDSPLHFGNGTRLTVT.

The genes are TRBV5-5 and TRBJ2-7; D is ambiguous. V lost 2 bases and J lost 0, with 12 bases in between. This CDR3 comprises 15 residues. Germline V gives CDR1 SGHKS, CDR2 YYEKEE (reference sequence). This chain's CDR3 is CASSFEASSSYEQYF. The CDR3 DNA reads TGTGCCAGCAGCTTCGAAGCCTCGAGCTCCTACGAGCAGTACTTC.

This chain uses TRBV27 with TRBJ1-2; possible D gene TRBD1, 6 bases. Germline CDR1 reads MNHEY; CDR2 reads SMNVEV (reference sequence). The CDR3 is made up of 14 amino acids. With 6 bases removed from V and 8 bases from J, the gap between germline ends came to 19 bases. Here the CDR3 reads CASSRQGQFWGYTF. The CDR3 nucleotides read TGTGCCAGCAGCAGGCAGGGGCAGTTCTGGGGCTACACCTTC.

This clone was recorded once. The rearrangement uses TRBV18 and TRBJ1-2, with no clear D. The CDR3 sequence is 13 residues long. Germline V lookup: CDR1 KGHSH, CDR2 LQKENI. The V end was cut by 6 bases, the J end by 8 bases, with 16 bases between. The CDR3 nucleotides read TGTGCCAGCTCCATAAACGACTTGGAAGGCTACACCTTC. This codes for CASSINDLEGYTF.

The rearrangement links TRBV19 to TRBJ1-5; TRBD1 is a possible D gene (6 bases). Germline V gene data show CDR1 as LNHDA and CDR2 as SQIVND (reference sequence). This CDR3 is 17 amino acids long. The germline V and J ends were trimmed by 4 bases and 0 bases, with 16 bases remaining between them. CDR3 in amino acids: CASSKHGQPDSNQPQHF. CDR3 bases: TGTGCCAGTAGTAAACATGGACAGCCCGATAGCAATCAGCCCCAGCATTTT.

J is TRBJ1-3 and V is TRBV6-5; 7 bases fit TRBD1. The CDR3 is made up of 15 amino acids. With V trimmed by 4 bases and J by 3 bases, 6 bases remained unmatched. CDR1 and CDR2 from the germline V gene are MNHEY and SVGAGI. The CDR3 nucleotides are TGTGCCAGCAGTTTAATGACAGGGAATGGAAACACCATATATTTT. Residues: CASSLMTGNGNTIYF.

DNA of the CDR3: TGCGCCAGCAGTCCCAATGGAAACACCATATATTTT. It is translated as CASSPNGNTIYF. V usage is TRBV10-1 and J usage is TRBJ1-3; D uncertain. V lost 5 bases, J lost 3 bases, and 5 bases lay in between. The CDR3 totals 12 residues. Germline-derived CDR1 and CDR2 are WNHNN and SYGVQD (reference sequence).

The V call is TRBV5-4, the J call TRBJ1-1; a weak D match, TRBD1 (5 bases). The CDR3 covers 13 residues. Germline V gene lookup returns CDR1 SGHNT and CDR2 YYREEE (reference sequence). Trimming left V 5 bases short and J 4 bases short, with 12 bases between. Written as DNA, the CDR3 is TGTGCCAGCAGGACAGCCCTCGGCACTGAAGCTTTCTTT. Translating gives CASRTALGTEAFF.

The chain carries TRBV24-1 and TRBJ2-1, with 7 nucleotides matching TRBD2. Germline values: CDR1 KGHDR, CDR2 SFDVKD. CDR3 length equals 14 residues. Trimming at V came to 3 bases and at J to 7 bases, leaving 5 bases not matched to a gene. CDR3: CATSDSGDVNEQFF. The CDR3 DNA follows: TGTGCCACCAGTGATAGCGGGGATGTGAATGAGCAGTTCTTC.